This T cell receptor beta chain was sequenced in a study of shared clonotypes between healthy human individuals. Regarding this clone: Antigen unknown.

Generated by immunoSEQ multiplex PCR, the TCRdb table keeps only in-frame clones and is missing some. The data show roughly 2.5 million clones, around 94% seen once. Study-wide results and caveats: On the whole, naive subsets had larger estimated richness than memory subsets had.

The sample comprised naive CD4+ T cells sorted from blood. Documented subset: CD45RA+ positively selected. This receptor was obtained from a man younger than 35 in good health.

CDR3 bases: TGTGCCTGGGGAGGGGGCGCCGGATCCTCACCCCTCCACTTT. It encodes CAWGGGAGSSPLHF. This sequence joins TRBV30 and TRBJ1-6; 7 nucleotides agree with TRBD1. CDR1 and CDR2 (germline): GTSNPN, SVGIG (reference sequence). Germline trimming cut 5 bases from V and 10 bases from J; bases unmatched to any gene: 11. CDR3 size: 14 residues.